This T cell receptor (beta chain) comes out of a study of T cell responses to AZD1222 COVID-19 vaccine. The repertoire was sequenced with immunoSEQ multiplex PCR; TCRdb's copy has only in-frame clones and lacks some. The table shows approximately 94,000 clones, with 88% occurring only once. Germline V gene data show CDR1 as MGHRA and CDR2 as YSYEKL. The CDR3 has 15 amino acids. The ends were cut back, 1 base at V and 2 bases at J, with 11 bases in the middle. This specimen consisted of peripheral blood, obtained on day 0 of AZD1222 vaccination. The TCR sequence derives from an adult in good health. V is TRBV4-1 and J is TRBJ1-2; D is unresolved. The CDR3 here is CASSQGPQANYGYTF. CDR3 DNA sequence: TGCGCCAGCAGCCAAGGGCCCCAGGCGAACTATGGCTACACCTTC.